This record looks at one T cell receptor (beta chain) sequence and its context. Germline lookup yields CDR1 SNHLY and CDR2 FYNNEI. Trimming at V came to 2 bases and at J to 0 bases, leaving 6 bases not matched to a gene. The CDR3 has 17 amino acids. This record belongs to a study of blood T cell repertoires in COVID-19. Clones were sequenced by immunoSEQ multiplex PCR, and TCRdb holds only the in-frame ones, with some missing. The top ten hold approximately 1% of the sample, which has about 370,000 clones, more than 80% seen once. This TCR came from a man aged 18 to 35 who had recovered from COVID-19. The chain uses TRBV2 and TRBJ2-4, with 8 nucleotides matching TRBD2. Sequencing was performed on PBMCs or T cells enriched from blood (not recorded which). CDR3 sequence: CASSEWAGGIAKNIQYF. CDR3 in DNA: TGTGCCAGCAGTGAATGGGCGGGGGGCATAGCCAAAAACATTCAGTACTTC.